The subject of this entry is one T cell receptor beta chain. Its antigen remains unidentified. These data are taken from a study of graft-versus-host responses after intestinal transplantation. About the study: Each of the recipients got a multivisceral, liver-intestinal, or isolated intestinal transplant. Every one of the recipients received anti-thymocyte globulin induction and afterwards took tacrolimus and steroids for approximately three years. Overall study results and limits: Recipient marrow contained GvH clones, some of which appeared first in ileum or blood.

The CDR3 covers 14 residues. Germline lookup yields CDR1 SGHRS and CDR2 YFSETQ. After removal of 4 bases from V and 2 bases from J, the junction contained 4 bases not matched to a gene. The protocol was immunoSEQ multiplex PCR, while the TCRdb copy is restricted to in-frame clones and leaves out a portion. Found here are 85,000 to 100,000 clones, 85% to 95% of them singletons; the top ten hold about 0.073%. Sequenced material: unstimulated CD8+ T cells sorted from spleen or lymph node cells, taken before transplant. The chain joins TRBV5-1 to TRBJ2-3, with 7 bases that match TRBD2. The sequence was collected from a human donor who was the organ donor for an intestinal transplant. CDR3 nucleotides: TGCGCCAGCAGCGCAGCGGGGAACACAGATACGCAGTATTTT. Protein: CASSAAGNTDTQYF.